The present T cell receptor (beta chain) was sequenced within a study of blood T cells in healthy people across ages. A note on this clonotype: At one boundary the junction diverges from the germline segment, which might be a read error.

A second PCR, run for roughly 7 to 11 cycles, used a sample-barcoded 5' primer plus a J-beta primer mix. MiXCR, run by TCRdb on the 5' RACE reads, gives a single entry per CDR3 protein. This sample has around 1,000,000 distinct CDR3 sequences, with roughly a quarter found just once. The CDR3 totals 15 residues. CDR1 and CDR2 from the germline V gene are SSHAT and FNYEAQ (reference sequence). This sample was shared with a second study, whose subject was T cells of mothers and their children.

This rearrangement joins TRBV7-7 to TRBJ2-1; the match to TRBD1 covers 7 bases. The clonotype comes from a girl aged 2-9 years in good health. The sequenced sample consisted of blood. The CDR3 region has the DNA TGTGCTAGCAGCCCAGGACAGGCTCAATACAATGAGCAGTTCTTC. Translated, it gives CASSPGQAQYNEQFF.